This entry describes one TCR beta chain. The data are from a study of blood T cell repertoires in COVID-19. Assay: immunoSEQ multiplex PCR; the TCRdb copy retains only in-frame clones and omits some. The sample has tens of thousands of clones, approximately 86% seen once. Sequenced sample: peripheral blood. The sequence came from an elderly man with active COVID-19.

In DNA form, the CDR3 reads TGTGCCAGCAGCTTAGATATCCTGGAGCGATTGGCTTTCTTT. Its protein is CASSLDILERLAFF. The rearrangement joins TRBV11-2 to TRBJ1-1; D unclear. The germline CDR1 and CDR2 sequences are SGHAT and FQNNGV. V was shortened by 0 bases and J by 11 bases, with 16 bases between the two germline ends. The CDR3 extends over 14 amino acids.